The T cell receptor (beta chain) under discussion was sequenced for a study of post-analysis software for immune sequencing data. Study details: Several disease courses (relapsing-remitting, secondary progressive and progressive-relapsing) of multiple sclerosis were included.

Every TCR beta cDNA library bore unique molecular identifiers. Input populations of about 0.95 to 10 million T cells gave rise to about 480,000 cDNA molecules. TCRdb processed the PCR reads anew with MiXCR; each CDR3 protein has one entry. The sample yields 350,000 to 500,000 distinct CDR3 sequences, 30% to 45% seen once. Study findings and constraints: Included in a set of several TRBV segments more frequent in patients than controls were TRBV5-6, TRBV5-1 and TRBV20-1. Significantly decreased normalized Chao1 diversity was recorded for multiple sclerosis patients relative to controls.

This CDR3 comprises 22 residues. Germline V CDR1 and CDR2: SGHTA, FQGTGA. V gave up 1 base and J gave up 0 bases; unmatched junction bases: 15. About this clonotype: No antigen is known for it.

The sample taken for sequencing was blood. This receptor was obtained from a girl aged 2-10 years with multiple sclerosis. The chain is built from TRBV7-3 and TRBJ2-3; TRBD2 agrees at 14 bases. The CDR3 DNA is TGTGCCAGCAGCTTAAGAGGCGGGGTCTGGACTAGCGGGAGGCCCAGCACAGATACGCAGTATTTT. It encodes CASSLRGGVWTSGRPSTDTQYF.